This TCR beta chain is from a study of blood T cell repertoires in COVID-19. About the research overall: Donors in the United States, Italy and Spain gave samples during acute or convalescent COVID-19. Sample material is recorded as cDNA or gDNA derived from T cells, B-cell-depleted T cells, or PBMCs.

Measured with immunoSEQ multiplex PCR; TCRdb has only the in-frame clones, and not every one. Here the sample spans approximately 94,000 clones, more than 70% being singletons. Sequences were obtained from peripheral blood. The sequence came from a human donor in a cohort sampled during active COVID-19.

The CDR3 nucleotides read TGTGCCAGCAGTTACAAGCGTTGGGTAGCGGGCCCCCATGAGCAGTTCTTC. It translates to CASSYKRWVAGPHEQFF. The chain joins TRBV6-2 or TRBV6-3 to TRBJ2-1; 7 positions match TRBD2. The CDR3 sequence is 17 residues long. Germline V CDR1 and CDR2: MNHEY, SVGEGT. Unmatched junction bases numbered 15, after V lost 2 bases and J lost 8 bases.